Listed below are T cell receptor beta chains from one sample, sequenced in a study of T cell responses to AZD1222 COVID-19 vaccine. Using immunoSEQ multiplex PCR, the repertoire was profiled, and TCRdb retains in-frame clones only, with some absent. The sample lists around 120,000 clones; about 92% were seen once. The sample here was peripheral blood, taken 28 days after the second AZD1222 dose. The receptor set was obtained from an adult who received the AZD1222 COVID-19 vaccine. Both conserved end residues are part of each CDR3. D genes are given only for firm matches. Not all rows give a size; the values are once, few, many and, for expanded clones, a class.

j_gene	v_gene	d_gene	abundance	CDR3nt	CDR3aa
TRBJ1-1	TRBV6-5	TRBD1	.	TGTGCCAGCGGACAGGGCGGGGAAGCTTTCTTT	CASGQGGEAFF
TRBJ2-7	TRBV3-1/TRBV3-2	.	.	TGTGCCAGCAGCCAAGTCACTCGTCGTAAGCAGTACTTC	CASSQVTRRKQYF
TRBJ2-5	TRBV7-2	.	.	TGTGCCAGCAGCTTAGTAACTTCTGGTGGGGAGACCCAGTACTTC	CASSLVTSGGETQYF
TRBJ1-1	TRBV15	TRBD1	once	TGTGCCACCAGCAGAGACGACAGGGACTGGACTGAAGCTTTCTTT	CATSRDDRDWTEAFF
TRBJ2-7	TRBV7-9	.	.	TGTGCCAGCAGCTCCCATGGGTACGAGCAGTACTTC	CASSSHGYEQYF
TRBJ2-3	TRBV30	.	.	TGTGCCTGGAGCCCGCTAGTTTTCTCAGATACGCAGTATTTT	CAWSPLVFSDTQYF
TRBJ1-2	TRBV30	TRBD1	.	TGTGCCTGGAGTCCGAGCCAGGGGGCGCAGGTCTATGGCTACACCTTC	CAWSPSQGAQVYGYTF
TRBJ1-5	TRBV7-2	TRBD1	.	TGTGCCAGCAGCAATGACAGGGAGCAGCCCCAGCATTTT	CASSNDREQPQHF
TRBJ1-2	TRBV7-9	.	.	TGTGCCAGCAGCCCTAGGGTGGGAATGGTTTATGGCTACACCTTC	CASSPRVGMVYGYTF
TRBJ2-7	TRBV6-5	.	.	TGTGCCAGCAGTCTGGCGGGGTCCTCCTACGAGCAGTACTTC	CASSLAGSSYEQYF
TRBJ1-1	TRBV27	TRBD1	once	TGTGCCAGCAGTGACAGGGGGCCCGGGTATTTAGCTTTCTTT	CASSDRGPGYLAFF
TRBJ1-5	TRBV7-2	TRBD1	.	TGTGCCAGCAGCTTAGTGGGACAGGGGGCTGGACAGCCCCAGCATTTT	CASSLVGQGAGQPQHF
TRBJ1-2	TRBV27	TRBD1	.	TGTGCCAGCAGATCAACGGGACAGGGGATCTATGGCTACACCTTC	CASRSTGQGIYGYTF
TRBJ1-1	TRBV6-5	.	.	TGTGCCAGCATCAAAACCGGGAGCAAAAAGGCTTTCTTT	CASIKTGSKKAFF
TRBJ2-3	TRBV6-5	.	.	TGTGCCAGCAAACAGGATGTGGGCACAGATACGCAGTATTTT	CASKQDVGTDTQYF
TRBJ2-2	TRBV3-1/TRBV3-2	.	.	TGTGCCAGCAGCCAAGGGAATCAGGGGTTGAAGGCCGGGGAGCTGTTTTTT	CASSQGNQGLKAGELFF
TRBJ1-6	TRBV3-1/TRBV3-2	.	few	TGTGCCAGCAGCCAAGGTGCGGGTTGGGGTAATTCACCCCTCCACTTT	CASSQGAGWGNSPLHF
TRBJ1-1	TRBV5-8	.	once	TGTGCCAGCCCCCTAGCGGCGACAGAGATGAACACTGAAGCTTTCTTT	CASPLAATEMNTEAFF
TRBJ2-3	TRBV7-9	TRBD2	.	TGTGCCCACCGGGGACTAGCGGGAGAACGAGATACGCAGTATTTT	CAHRGLAGERDTQYF
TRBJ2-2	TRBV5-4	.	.	TGTGCCAGCAGCCGTAGGGACGTACTCACCGGGGAGCTGTTTTTT	CASSRRDVLTGELFF
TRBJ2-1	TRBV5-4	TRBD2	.	TGTGCCAGCAGCCCTACTAGCGGGAGGATCGATGAGCAGTTCTTC	CASSPTSGRIDEQFF
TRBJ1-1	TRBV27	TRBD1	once	TGTGCCAGCAGTTCACGGACAGGATGGAACACTGAAGCTTTCTTT	CASSSRTGWNTEAFF
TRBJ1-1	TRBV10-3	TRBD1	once	TGTGCCATCAGTGAGTCCACAGGGGGCGCTTATACTGAAGCTTTCTTT	CAISESTGGAYTEAFF
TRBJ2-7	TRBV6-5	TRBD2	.	TGTGCCAGCAGGGAGGGACTAGCGGGTTACTACGAGCAGTACTTC	CASREGLAGYYEQYF
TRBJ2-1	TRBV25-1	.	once	TGTGCCAGCAGTAAACAGGGATCCTACAATGAGCAGTTCTTC	CASSKQGSYNEQFF
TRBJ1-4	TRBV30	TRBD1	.	TGTGCCTGTAGGCAGGGGGCTTTAGAAAAACTGTTTTTT	CACRQGALEKLFF
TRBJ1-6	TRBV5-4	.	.	TGTGCCAGCAGCTTGGGACGCCCCTATAATTCACCCCTCCACTTT	CASSLGRPYNSPLHF
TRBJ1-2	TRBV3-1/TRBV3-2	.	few	TGTGCCAGCAGCCAAAACAGGTTATGGGCTGGCTACACCTTC	CASSQNRLWAGYTF
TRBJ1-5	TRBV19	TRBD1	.	TGTGCCAGCGCAACCGGGACAGTTAATCAGCCCCAGCATTTT	CASATGTVNQPQHF
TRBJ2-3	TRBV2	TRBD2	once	TGTGCCAGCAGTCCTCTAGCGGGGGGCACAGATACGCAGTATTTT	CASSPLAGGTDTQYF
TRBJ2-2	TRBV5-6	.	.	TGTGCCAGCAGCTCTACGGCGGACAGCTACACCGGGGAGCTGTTTTTT	CASSSTADSYTGELFF
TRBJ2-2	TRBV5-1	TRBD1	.	TGCGCCAGCAGCTCGCAGGGGGCCGGCGGGGAGCTGTTTTTT	CASSSQGAGGELFF
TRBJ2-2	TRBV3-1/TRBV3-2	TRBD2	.	TGTGCCAGCAGCCGCGACCCCACTAGCGGGTCGAACACCGGGGAGCTGTTTTTT	CASSRDPTSGSNTGELFF
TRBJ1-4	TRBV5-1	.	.	TGCGCCAGCGCCACAGCCTCCTTCAATGAAAAACTGTTTTTT	CASATASFNEKLFF
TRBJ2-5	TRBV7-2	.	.	TGTGCCAGCAGCTCAGATGGGGCAGAGACCCAGTACTTC	CASSSDGAETQYF
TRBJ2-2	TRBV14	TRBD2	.	TGTGCCAGCAGTCTGGGACTAGCGGGGGTGAACACCGGGGAGCTGTTTTTT	CASSLGLAGVNTGELFF
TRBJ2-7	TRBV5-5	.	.	TGTGCCAGCAGCCGGGACCTTACCTACGAGCAGTACTTC	CASSRDLTYEQYF
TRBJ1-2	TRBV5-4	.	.	TGTGCCAGCAGCCCTGGGGTAGGGGACTATGGCTACACCTTC	CASSPGVGDYGYTF
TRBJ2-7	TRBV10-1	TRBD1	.	TGCGCCAGCGTAAAACGAACGGGACAGGGCGTCCACGAGCAGTACTTC	CASVKRTGQGVHEQYF
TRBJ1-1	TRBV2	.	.	TGTGCCAGCTTACGACCTGAAGCTTTCTTT	CASLRPEAFF
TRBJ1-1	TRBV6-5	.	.	TGTGCCAGCAGTTACTTCCCGAAATCCCCGAACACTGAAGCTTTCTTT	CASSYFPKSPNTEAFF
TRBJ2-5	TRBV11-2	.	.	TGTGCCAGCAGCTTAGATGCTTCCCCGGGATACCAAGAGACCCAGTACTTC	CASSLDASPGYQETQYF
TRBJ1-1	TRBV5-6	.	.	TGTGCCAGCAGCTTCAAAGGGCCGAACACTGAAGCTTTCTTT	CASSFKGPNTEAFF
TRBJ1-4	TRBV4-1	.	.	TGCGCCAGCAGCTCGACCCCGACGGGCGCAACTAATGAAAAACTGTTTTTT	CASSSTPTGATNEKLFF
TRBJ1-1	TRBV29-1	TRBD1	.	TGCAGCGGCTTGACAGGGGCGAGCACTGAAGCTTTCTTT	CSGLTGASTEAFF
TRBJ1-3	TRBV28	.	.	TGTGCCAGCAGTGTTTCTGGAAACACCATATATTTT	CASSVSGNTIYF
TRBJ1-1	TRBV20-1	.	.	TGCAGTGCTAGAGTGGAATCCGAAGCTTTCTTT	CSARVESEAFF
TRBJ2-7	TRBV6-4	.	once	TGTGCCAGCAGTGAAGAGGGGGTACTAAGGGAGCAGTACTTC	CASSEEGVLREQYF
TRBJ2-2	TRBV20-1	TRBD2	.	TGCAGTGCTAGTCGGGGGGGAAACACCGGGGAGCTGTTTTTT	CSASRGGNTGELFF
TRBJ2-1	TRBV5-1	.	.	TGCGCCAGCAGCCCAACGACGGGCTCCTACAATGAGCAGTTCTTC	CASSPTTGSYNEQFF
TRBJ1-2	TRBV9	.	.	TGTGCCAGCAGCGTAGACTGGCAGGGGATCTATGGCTACACCTTC	CASSVDWQGIYGYTF
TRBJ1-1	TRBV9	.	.	TGTGCCAGCAGCTCCTCGGGGGGAGGCACTGAAGCTTTCTTT	CASSSSGGGTEAFF
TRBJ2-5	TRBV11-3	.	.	TGTGCCAGCAGCTTAGGGGGGACTCAAGAGACCCAGTACTTC	CASSLGGTQETQYF
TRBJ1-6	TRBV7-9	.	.	TGTGCCAGCAGCTTAGCGGGGGGTAGTAATTCACCCCTCCACTTT	CASSLAGGSNSPLHF
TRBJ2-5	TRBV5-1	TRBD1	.	TGCGCCAGCAGTCCACAGGGGGCCCAGCAAGAGACCCAGTACTTC	CASSPQGAQQETQYF